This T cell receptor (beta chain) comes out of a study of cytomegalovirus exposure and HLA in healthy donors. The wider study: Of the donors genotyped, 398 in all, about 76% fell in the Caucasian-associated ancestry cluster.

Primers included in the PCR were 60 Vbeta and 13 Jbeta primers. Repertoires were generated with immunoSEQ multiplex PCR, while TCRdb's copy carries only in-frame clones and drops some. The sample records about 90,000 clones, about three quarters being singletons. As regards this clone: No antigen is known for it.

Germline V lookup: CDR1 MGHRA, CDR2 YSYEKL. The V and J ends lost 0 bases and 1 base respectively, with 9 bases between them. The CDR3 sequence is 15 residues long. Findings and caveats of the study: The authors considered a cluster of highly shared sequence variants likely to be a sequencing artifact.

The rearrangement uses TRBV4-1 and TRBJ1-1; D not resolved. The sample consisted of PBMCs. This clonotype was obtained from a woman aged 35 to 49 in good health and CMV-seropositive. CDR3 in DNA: TGCGCCAGCAGCCAAGAGGCTGTTAAGAACACTGAAGCTTTCTTT. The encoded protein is CASSQEAVKNTEAFF.